The rows below give T cell receptor beta chains drawn from one sample of a study of T cell repertoires in cytomegalovirus infection. One entry per CDR3 protein, called by TCRdb with MiXCR from the reads. The repertoire holds 250,000 to 300,000 distinct CDR3 sequences, with roughly 10% as singletons. The specimen sequenced was PBMCs. The receptors shown here come from a human donor in good health (CMV status not recorded). Some clones in this sample may be carry-over from other donors' samples. The CDR3 runs from the conserved cysteine through the conserved F or W. The D gene is left open where the match is weak. The size field is filled for only some rows; it gives once, few, many or a size class.

clone size | D gene | J gene | V gene | CDR3 protein | CDR3 DNA
many | TRBD1 | TRBJ1-3 | TRBV7-2 | CASSSDRAGNTIYF | TGTGCCAGCAGCTCCGACAGGGCTGGAAACACCATATATTTT
many | TRBD1 | TRBJ1-5 | TRBV7-2 | CASSPSGQGVLAQHF | TGTGCCAGCAGCCCGTCCGGACAGGGGGTCTTGGCCCAGCATTTT
many | - | TRBJ1-2 | TRBV12-3/TRBV12-4 | CASSLGTGRDYGYTF | TGTGCCAGCAGTTTAGGAACAGGGAGGGACTATGGCTACACCTTC
many | TRBD2 | TRBJ2-2 | TRBV2 | CASGLLAANTGELFF | TGTGCCAGCGGGCTCCTAGCGGCGAACACCGGGGAGCTGTTTTTT
many | - | TRBJ2-1 | TRBV6-8 | CASSLRGGHGEQFF | TGTGCCAGCAGTCTCAGGGGGGGCCACGGTGAGCAGTTCTTC
- | - | TRBJ1-1 | TRBV7-3 | CASSLSQSTEAFF | TGTGCCAGCAGCTTGAGTCAGAGCACTGAAGCTTTCTTT
few | - | TRBJ1-5 | TRBV7-9 | CASSRDEGSQPQHF | TGTGCCAGCAGCCGGGACGAAGGGAGTCAGCCCCAGCATTTT
few | - | TRBJ1-1 | TRBV30 | CAWSGGRDTEAFF | TGTGCCTGGAGCGGGGGAAGGGACACTGAAGCTTTCTTT
many | - | TRBJ2-7 | TRBV28 | CASSLVSGGRDEQYF | TGTGCCAGCAGTTTAGTCTCCGGTGGCAGGGACGAGCAGTACTTC
many | - | TRBJ2-3 | TRBV4-3 | CASSQEAETVIDTQYF | TGCGCCAGCAGCCAAGAAGCCGAGACAGTAATAGATACGCAGTATTTT
many | TRBD2 | TRBJ2-7 | TRBV3-1 | CASSHPSSGSNEQYF | TGTGCCAGCAGCCACCCCTCTAGCGGGAGTAACGAGCAGTACTTC
many | - | TRBJ1-6 | TRBV7-2 | CASSLGANSPLHF | TGTGCCAGCAGCTTAGGGGCGAATTCACCCCTCCACTTT
many | TRBD1 | TRBJ2-1 | TRBV7-2 | CASSLALGTAYNEQFF | TGTGCCAGCAGCTTAGCCTTAGGGACAGCCTACAATGAGCAGTTCTTC
few | - | TRBJ2-1 | TRBV20-1 | CSASTRVHNEQFF | TGCAGTGCTAGTACCCGTGTCCACAATGAGCAGTTCTTC
many | - | TRBJ2-1 | TRBV7-2 | CASSSTKLRNEQFF | TGTGCCAGCAGCTCCACTAAGCTCCGGAATGAGCAGTTCTTC
many | - | TRBJ1-4 | TRBV7-9 | CASSPMRTGINEKLFF | TGTGCCAGCAGCCCCATGCGAACAGGGATTAATGAAAAACTGTTTTTT
many | TRBD2 | TRBJ2-1 | TRBV7-2 | CASSLAVTSGSNEQFF | TGTGCCAGCAGCTTAGCGGTGACTAGCGGGAGCAATGAGCAGTTCTTC
- | TRBD1 | TRBJ1-5 | TRBV7-9 | CASSSRDRGPPQHF | TGTGCCAGCAGCTCCCGGGACAGGGGTCCGCCCCAGCATTTT
- | - | TRBJ2-4 | TRBV20-1 | CSASSTGLLAKNIQYF | TGCAGTGCCAGTTCGACGGGACTCTTAGCCAAAAACATTCAGTACTTC
few | - | TRBJ2-2 | TRBV20-1 | CSARSGRVSSNTGELFF | TGCAGTGCTCGTTCCGGACGGGTGTCCTCGAACACCGGGGAGCTGTTTTTT
many | - | TRBJ2-1 | TRBV19 | CASSIAPEGMRQFF | TGTGCCAGTAGTATAGCCCCAGAGGGGATGCGGCAGTTCTTC
- | - | TRBJ1-5 | TRBV12-3/TRBV12-4 | CASTGNNQPQHF | TGTGCCAGCACTGGGAACAATCAGCCCCAGCATTTT
many | - | TRBJ1-1 | TRBV7-2 | CASSLGGTVNTEAFF | TGTGCCAGCAGCTTAGGTGGGACGGTGAACACTGAAGCTTTCTTT
many | - | TRBJ1-1 | TRBV7-2 | CASSQGLQGAEAFF | TGTGCCAGCAGCCAAGGGCTTCAAGGGGCTGAAGCTTTCTTT
many | - | TRBJ2-7 | TRBV7-2 | CASSYEQGGSYEQYF | TGTGCCAGCAGCTATGAGCAGGGGGGCTCCTACGAGCAGTACTTC
few | - | TRBJ2-3 | TRBV6-8 | CASRAVPLTDTQYF | TGTGCCAGCAGAGCGGTACCCCTTACAGATACGCAGTATTTT
- | - | TRBJ2-1 | TRBV7-2 | CASSFRISANNEQFF | TGTGCCAGCAGCTTTCGTATTAGCGCGAACAATGAGCAGTTCTTC
many | TRBD2 | TRBJ2-5 | TRBV12-3/TRBV12-4 | CASSLTPIAGTAGAQYF | TGTGCCAGCAGTCTAACCCCCATAGCGGGGACCGCCGGGGCCCAGTACTTC
many | - | TRBJ1-5 | TRBV15 | CATSSRPPLQGYSNQPQHF | TGTGCCACCAGCTCCCGCCCGCCCCTACAGGGATATAGCAATCAGCCCCAGCATTTT
few | - | TRBJ1-3 | TRBV20-1 | CSARDTSRNTIYF | TGCAGTGCTAGAGATACGAGTCGAAACACCATATATTTT
many | - | TRBJ2-1 | TRBV7-2 | CASSPAGTDFYNEQFF | TGTGCCAGCAGCCCGGCCGGGACGGATTTTTACAATGAGCAGTTCTTC
- | - | TRBJ2-7 | TRBV7-2 | CASSTGSLRGQYF | TGTGCCAGCAGCACCGGGTCCCTACGGGGACAGTACTTC
many | TRBD2 | TRBJ2-7 | TRBV7-2 | CASSSTWGGWSSGRNEQYF | TGTGCCAGCAGCTCCACCTGGGGCGGCTGGTCTAGCGGGAGAAACGAGCAGTACTTC
many | TRBD1 | TRBJ1-1 | TRBV7-2 | CASTSGTGFSEAFF | TGTGCCAGCACCTCCGGGACAGGGTTCTCTGAAGCTTTCTTT
- | TRBD1 | TRBJ1-6 | TRBV28 | CASSPDRGSFYNSPLHF | TGTGCCAGCAGTCCGGACAGGGGAAGTTTCTATAATTCACCCCTCCACTTT
- | - | TRBJ2-2 | TRBV20-1 | CSARDANTGELFF | TGCAGTGCTAGAGATGCGAACACCGGGGAGCTGTTTTTT
many | TRBD2 | TRBJ2-5 | TRBV7-2 | CASSSGLAGEETQYF | TGTGCCAGCAGCTCCGGACTAGCGGGAGAAGAGACCCAGTACTTC
- | - | TRBJ2-5 | TRBV18 | CASSPDQTTQETQYF | TGTGCCAGCTCACCAGACCAGACCACCCAAGAGACCCAGTACTTC
many | TRBD1 | TRBJ1-1 | TRBV7-2 | CASSLVGQTEAFF | TGTGCCAGCAGCTTAGTGGGACAGACTGAAGCTTTCTTT
few | - | TRBJ1-3 | TRBV7-2 | CASSPQGRSGNTIYF | TGTGCCAGCAGTCCACAGGGCCGCTCTGGAAACACCATATATTTT
few | - | TRBJ2-1 | TRBV7-8 | CASRFRGTGNNEQFF | TGTGCCAGCAGGTTCAGGGGGACTGGCAACAATGAGCAGTTCTTC
- | TRBD2 | TRBJ2-7 | TRBV20-1 | CSASAPAGTSGGLRLEQYF | TGCAGTGCTAGTGCGCCGGCCGGGACTAGCGGGGGCCTCCGCTTGGAGCAGTACTTC
many | TRBD1 | TRBJ2-7 | TRBV28 | CASSPGTGGPYEQYF | TGTGCCAGCAGCCCCGGGACAGGGGGGCCGTACGAGCAGTACTTC
many | - | TRBJ2-3 | TRBV11-2 | CASSLDGSTSTDTQYF | TGTGCCAGCAGCTTAGACGGCTCGACTAGCACAGATACGCAGTATTTT
- | - | TRBJ1-2 | TRBV19 | CASSDRVRSGYTF | TGTGCCAGTAGTGACAGAGTTCGTTCAGGCTACACCTTC
many | - | TRBJ1-5 | TRBV7-8 | CASSFSGSQPQHF | TGTGCCAGCAGCTTCTCGGGGAGTCAGCCCCAGCATTTT
few | - | TRBJ2-3 | TRBV27 | CASSLYLSTDTQYF | TGTGCCAGCAGTTTATATCTCAGCACAGATACGCAGTATTTT
many | - | TRBJ1-5 | TRBV19 | CASSWGHSRGNQPQHF | TGTGCCAGTAGTTGGGGACATTCAAGAGGCAATCAGCCCCAGCATTTT
many | - | TRBJ2-3 | TRBV6-1 | CAALGTDTQYF | TGTGCCGCCCTAGGAACAGATACGCAGTATTTT
few | - | TRBJ2-2 | TRBV7-2 | CASRTVGTRTGELFF | TGTGCCAGCAGAACCGTGGGCACCAGGACCGGGGAGCTGTTTTTT
many | - | TRBJ1-6 | TRBV7-2 | CASSLERANSPLHF | TGTGCCAGCAGCTTAGAGAGGGCGAATTCACCCCTCCACTTT
- | - | TRBJ2-2 | TRBV7-8 | CASSLGTDTGELFF | TGTGCCAGCAGCTTAGGGACAGACACCGGGGAGCTGTTTTTT
many | - | TRBJ2-7 | TRBV7-2 | CASSQHTVGYEQYF | TGTGCCAGCAGCCAACACACGGTGGGCTACGAGCAGTACTTC
many | - | TRBJ2-5 | TRBV5-4 | CASSLGGALQETQYF | TGTGCCAGCAGCTTAGGGGGGGCACTCCAAGAGACCCAGTACTTC
few | TRBD1 | TRBJ2-3 | TRBV28 | CASARGPADTQYF | TGTGCCAGCGCCAGGGGGCCAGCAGATACGCAGTATTTT
- | TRBD1 | TRBJ2-7 | TRBV5-5 | CASSFTPLDRSLYEQYF | TGTGCCAGCAGCTTCACGCCTTTGGACAGGTCCTTATACGAGCAGTACTTC
few | TRBD2 | TRBJ2-1 | TRBV28 | CASSTTSGQFF | TGTGCCAGCAGCACAACTAGCGGGCAGTTCTTC
many | TRBD2 | TRBJ2-7 | TRBV7-2 | CASILGSGMTSGEQYF | TGTGCCAGCATCTTAGGAAGCGGGATGACTTCGGGCGAGCAGTACTTC
- | TRBD2 | TRBJ2-3 | TRBV28 | CASSPTSGGLSNTQYF | TGTGCCAGCAGCCCTACTAGCGGGGGACTCTCGAATACGCAGTATTTT